This TCR beta chain was captured in a study of T cell repertoires in cytomegalovirus infection (dated by TCRdb to 2018 to 2020). Turning to the overall study: Alongside well-studied HLA-B-restricted epitopes, the peptide stimulations were aimed at recently identified HLA-C-restricted CMV epitopes, whose presentation resists viral immunomodulation. Donor HLA type was relevant to the analysis, because carriage of CMV infection together with the matching HLA type was indicated by public TCR beta signatures. The paper as a whole reports these results and caveats: Cumulative frequency of public TCR beta family members discriminated carriers of CMV infection plus the relevant HLA type in this cohort and an independent 352-donor cohort. In the ex vivo response, HLA-C-restricted CMV-specific TCR beta clonotypes were dominant, and in two of eight donors the single most frequent clonotype came from this HLA-C-restricted group.

With respect to this clonotype: No antigen is known for it. Base qualities are missing; no much larger clone stands one base away.

The meaning of the sample's treatment or condition label: in vitro stimulation with specific CMV peptide epitopes to enrich CMV-specific T cells. CDR3 length: 20 amino acids, cysteine to phenylalanine. This entry keeps only the CDR3 DNA: 60 bases, framed from base 1. The junction shows trimming of 11 bases on V and 3 bases on J, and the gene matches do not reach 26 bases of it. CDR1 SEHNR and CDR2 FQNEAQ were looked up in the germline V gene (reference sequence). The sample was run on an Illumina HiSeq 1500. TCRdb reanalyzed the raw reads on its own, using fastp at Q25 for trimming and MiXCR for clone calling, and kept in-frame beta chains. Duplicate CDR3 protein sequences are folded into a single record with the most common DNA and genes. The sample has a few hundred thousand distinct CDR3 sequences on record, 40% of them singletons. About 48% of the sample lies in the top ten.

The sequences come from cultured PBMCs, collected from culture after CMV antigen stimulation. The V and J segments used are TRBV7-9 and TRBJ2-1, with 9 central nucleotides matching TRBD2. The receptor was isolated from a human donor in good health (CMV status not recorded). Some clones in this sample may be carry-over from other donors' samples. DNA sequence: TGTGCCGTCAAGCCTTCGGCCAGCGGGGGGCTCTACCACATCTACAATGAGCAGTTCTTC. This is translated as CAVKPSASGGLYHIYNEQFF.